Below are 7 T cell receptor beta chains sequenced from a single sample in a study of OX40 agonist ivuxolimab in advanced cancers. Generated by immunoSEQ multiplex PCR, the TCRdb table keeps only in-frame clones and is missing some. This sample carries 70,000 or so clones, 85% to 90% of them seen once, and the ten largest clones take 2% to 2.5%. The sample consisted of CD4+ or CD8+ T cells sorted from blood, taken in a trial of the OX40 agonist ivuxolimab. All receptors come from an adult with an advanced solid tumor such as melanoma, head and neck, liver or kidney cancer.

The V call is TRBV28, the J call TRBJ1-4; D is undetermined. The CDR3 covers 15 residues. Trimming removed 1 base at V and 3 bases at J, with 9 bases between. From germline, CDR1 is MDHEN and CDR2 SYDVKM. CDR3 DNA sequence: TGTGCCAGCAGTTTATTGAGCCAAGCTAATGAAAAACTGTTTTTT. Protein: CASSLLSQANEKLFF.

The chain links TRBV5-1 to TRBJ2-3; D possibly corresponds to TRBD1 (6 bases). Germline V gives CDR1 SGHRS, CDR2 YFSETQ. Trimming removed 4 bases at V and 4 bases at J, with 10 bases between. This CDR3 is built from 13 residues. CDR3 protein: CASSPRQADTQYF. The CDR3 bases are TGCGCCAGCAGCCCGAGACAGGCAGATACGCAGTATTTT.

The chain combines TRBV7-9 with TRBJ2-2; D not resolved. Trimming stripped 5 bases from V and 5 bases from J, with 15 bases between. The CDR3 loop spans 15 amino acids. Germline V gene sequence: CDR1 SEHNR, CDR2 FQNEAQ (reference sequence). CDR3 sequence reads: CASSPAWGRTGELFF. CDR3 nucleotides: TGTGCCAGCAGCCCTGCGTGGGGAAGGACCGGGGAGCTGTTTTTT.

The chain uses TRBV4-2 and TRBJ2-5, with D tentatively TRBD1 (5 bases). The CDR3 is made up of 14 amino acids. Germline values: CDR1 LGHNA, CDR2 YNFKEQ. Trimming pared 0 bases from V and 4 bases from J, leaving 9 bases between. The CDR3 loop reads CASSQDQGRETQYF. The CDR3 DNA sequence: TGTGCCAGCAGCCAAGATCAGGGTCGAGAGACCCAGTACTTC.

The chain is built from TRBV7-8 and TRBJ2-3; the D gene is possibly TRBD2 (5 bases). This CDR3 is built from 13 residues. CDR1 is SGHVS, CDR2 FQNEAQ, per germline. V lost 2 bases, J lost 6 bases, and 9 bases lay in between. The DNA of the CDR3 is TGTGCCAGCAGCTTAACTAGTAAGGATACGCAGTATTTT. This translates into CASSLTSKDTQYF.

V is TRBV28 and J is TRBJ2-2; 9 bases align to TRBD2. The CDR3 has 13 amino acids. Per germline, CDR1 MDHEN and CDR2 SYDVKM. Trimming cost V 4 bases and J 8 bases; bases outside gene matches: 2. The CDR3 is CASSSAGGGELFF. The CDR3 nucleotides are TGTGCCAGCAGTTCCGCGGGAGGGGGGGAGCTGTTTTTT.

This chain joins TRBV30 and TRBJ2-1, with 8 bases aligning to TRBD2. The trim removed 2 bases at V and 5 bases at J, leaving 5 bases unmatched. Germline V gene lookup returns CDR1 GTSNPN and CDR2 SVGIG (reference sequence). The CDR3 is 14 residues long. The CDR3 coding sequence is TGTGCCTGGAGTTCTGGACTAGCCGACAATGAGCAGTTCTTC. It is translated as CAWSSGLADNEQFF.